This T cell receptor beta chain came from a study of blood T cell repertoires in COVID-19. Looking at the study overall: Acute and convalescent COVID-19 samples came from the United States, Italy and Spain. T cells, B-cell-depleted T cells, or PBMCs provided the cDNA or gDNA that served as material.

This clone has a handful of counts. V lost 4 bases and J lost 8, with 19 bases in between. The CDR3 extends over 15 amino acids. Germline-derived CDR1 and CDR2 are LGHNA and YSLEER. Original processing notes: Amplification of reference gene primers was used by the study to estimate nucleated cell counts. Clones were sequenced by immunoSEQ multiplex PCR, and TCRdb holds only the in-frame ones, with some missing. That table furnishes V, J and clone size, whereas the DNA furnished D and trimming. The repertoire has roughly 120,000 clones, roughly 88% of them found once; the top ten carry 0.88%. J is TRBJ2-3 and V is TRBV4-3, with D possibly matching TRBD2 (6 bases). Sequenced input: peripheral blood. This TCR was sampled from a woman aged 45 to 65 with active or convalescent COVID-19. The CDR3 DNA follows: TGCGCCAGCAGCCCAAAAGGCGGGACTGGTGGTACGCAGTATTTT. It is translated as CASSPKGGTGGTQYF.